These 19 T cell receptor beta chains came from one sample sequenced in a study of response to subunit inactivated influenza vaccine. Using its own MiXCR run on the RT-PCR reads, TCRdb lists one record per CDR3 protein. The table lists more than 450,000 distinct CDR3 sequences, approximately 10% of them singletons. These same records also appear under a second study, on T cells expressing NK-cell markers. From that study: The cDNA for TCR beta came from 5'RACE template switching with UMIs.

The specimen was PBMCs from blood, collected on the day of vaccination. All receptors come from a man aged 45-60 years who received an inactivated influenza vaccine.

The rearrangement uses TRBV10-3 and TRBJ1-5, with D perhaps TRBD1 (5 bases). CDR1 ENHRY and CDR2 SYGVKD come from the germline V gene. With 6 bases removed from V and 5 bases from J, the gap between germline ends came to 11 bases. This CDR3 is built from 13 residues. This CDR3 is CAISATGDQPQHF. The CDR3, as DNA: TGTGCCATCAGCGCAACAGGAGATCAGCCCCAGCATTTT.

This clonotype was counted a few times. The chain has TRBV12-3 or TRBV12-4 and TRBJ2-7; 9 bases are a match to TRBD1. The CDR3 runs 15 residues. V lost 3 bases and J lost 5; bases outside the gene matches: 8. CDR3 nucleotide sequence: TGTGCCAGCAGTTTTTCAGGACAGGGGTTCCACGAGCAGTACTTC. It codes for CASSFSGQGFHEQYF.

There are many counts of this clonotype. The V gene is TRBV5-6, the J gene TRBJ2-7; tentatively, D is TRBD1 (6 bases). The CDR3 is made up of 15 amino acids. Trimming shortened V by 1 base and J by 4 bases, and 15 bases separated the two germline ends. CDR1 and CDR2 (germline): SGHDT, YYEEEE. Written as DNA, the CDR3 is TGTGCCAGCAGCTTGATCGAACAGGGAAGGTACGAGCAGTACTTC. Its translation: CASSLIEQGRYEQYF.

There are a few counts of this clonotype. This CDR3 is CASSLFGQAGLSEAFF. The CDR3 region has the DNA TGTGCCAGCAGTTTATTCGGACAGGCCGGACTATCTGAAGCTTTCTTT. This chain links TRBV28 with TRBJ1-1; 7 bases are shared with TRBD1. The CDR3 runs 16 residues. Germline CDR1 MDHEN, CDR2 SYDVKM. Germline trimming cut 1 base from V and 6 bases from J; bases unmatched to any gene: 11.

This clonotype has only a few counts. This rearrangement joins TRBV12-3 or TRBV12-4 to TRBJ1-1, with no clear D. Deletions cut 2 bases from V and 4 bases from J, with 8 bases between. CDR3 length: 13 amino acids. The CDR3 DNA follows: TGTGCCAGCAGTTTATCCAGCGGCACTGAAGCTTTCTTT. Its translation: CASSLSSGTEAFF.

The V gene is TRBV12-3 or TRBV12-4, the J gene TRBJ1-2; D call uncertain. Trimming shortened V by 5 bases and J by 8 bases, and 15 bases separated the two germline ends. This CDR3 has 13 residues. In DNA, the CDR3 is TGTGCCAGCAGTGAAACCCCGGCAGGAGGCTACACCTTC. Its protein is CASSETPAGGYTF.

This clonotype was seen repeatedly, ten times or more. The chain recombines TRBV27 with TRBJ1-1; TRBD1 is a possible D gene (5 bases). V was cut by 1 base and J by 5 bases, with 11 bases left in between. This CDR3 contains 14 residues. Germline assignment: CDR1 MNHEY and CDR2 SMNVEV (reference sequence). In DNA form, the CDR3 reads TGTGCCAGCAGTTTATACGCAGGGAGAACTGAAGCTTTCTTT. As protein: CASSLYAGRTEAFF.

This clonotype was recorded a few times. V and J are TRBV5-1 and TRBJ2-7; tentative D call: TRBD1 (7 bases). This CDR3 comprises 17 residues. Trimming cost V 4 bases and J 0 bases, with 20 bases left between them. Germline V gives CDR1 SGHRS, CDR2 YFSETQ. CDR3 coding DNA: TGCGCCAGCAGCGTATGGGTCGGGGGACAGTTCTCCTACGAGCAGTACTTC. As protein: CASSVWVGGQFSYEQYF.

This clonotype was found a few times. This chain connects TRBV30 to TRBJ1-2; no clear D. Germline values: CDR1 GTSNPN, CDR2 SVGIG (reference sequence). V shed 5 bases and J shed 7 bases, with 14 bases lying between them. This CDR3 region has 12 residues. Here the CDR3 reads CAWFWGGVGYTF. The CDR3 coding sequence is TGTGCCTGGTTCTGGGGAGGAGTTGGCTACACCTTC.

This clonotype was seen a handful of times. This chain uses TRBV7-8 with TRBJ2-7; weak D call: TRBD2 (7 bases). The V gene lost 1 base and the J gene lost 2 bases, with 18 bases spanning the gap. Per the germline V gene, CDR1 is SGHVS and CDR2 is FQNEAQ. The CDR3 extends over 17 amino acids. The CDR3 DNA is TGTGCCAGCAGCTTAGTAGTACGGGGGGCAATCCCCTACGAGCAGTACTTC. Protein: CASSLVVRGAIPYEQYF.

In this sample, this clonotype turned up a few times. The rearrangement joins TRBV10-3 to TRBJ2-3; D remains ambiguous. Germline CDR1 is ENHRY and CDR2 is SYGVKD. CDR3 length: 15 residues. V gave up 3 bases and J gave up 1 base, with 11 bases separating them. In DNA form, the CDR3 reads TGTGCCATCAGTGATTCCCGAGTCGGCACAGATACGCAGTATTTT. Its protein is CAISDSRVGTDTQYF.

This chain connects TRBV2 to TRBJ1-5, with D possibly matching TRBD1 (5 bases). There are 16 residues in the CDR3. Trimming cost V 2 bases and J 4 bases, with 15 bases left between them. Germline V gives CDR1 SNHLY, CDR2 FYNNEI. The CDR3 protein is CASSEQLGRSNQPQHF. The CDR3 bases are TGTGCCAGCAGTGAACAACTGGGACGGAGTAATCAGCCCCAGCATTTT.

This clonotype was observed a handful of times. J is TRBJ2-5 and V is TRBV2, with D maybe TRBD1 (6 bases). Germline V gene data show CDR1 as SNHLY and CDR2 as FYNNEI. V lost 4 bases and J lost 4, with 13 bases in between. The CDR3 loop spans 14 amino acids. The chain's CDR3 is CASSAQGPSETQYF. As DNA, the CDR3 is TGTGCCAGCAGTGCACAGGGACCCTCAGAGACCCAGTACTTC.

The genes are TRBV29-1 and TRBJ2-5; the match to TRBD2 covers 7 bases. The length of the CDR3 is 15 residues. With V trimmed by 4 bases and J by 0 bases, 8 bases remained unmatched. Germline CDR1 is SQVTM and CDR2 is ANQGSEA. The CDR3 DNA reads as TGCAGCGTTGTTTCCCAAGCGGGGAACCAAGAGACCCAGTACTTC. Translating gives CSVVSQAGNQETQYF.

V and J are TRBV20-1 and TRBJ1-5; maybe TRBD1 (6 bases). V was shortened by 2 bases and J by 3 bases, with 14 bases between the two germline ends. Germline loops: CDR1 DFQATT, CDR2 SNEGSKA (reference sequence). The CDR3 is 15 residues long. The CDR3 here is CSARPPDRNNQPQHF. The DNA of the CDR3 is TGCAGTGCTAGACCACCGGACAGAAACAATCAGCCCCAGCATTTT.

There are a few counts of this clonotype. V usage is TRBV6-1 and J usage is TRBJ1-2, with 9 bases matching TRBD1. Germline CDR1 and CDR2: MNHNS and SASEGT. This CDR3 is 16 amino acids long. V lost 6 bases to trimming and J lost 3 bases; unmatched junction nucleotides: 11. The CDR3 DNA reads TGTGCCAGCAGACAATCCGGGACAGGGTCCTACTATGGCTACACCTTC. Its translation: CASRQSGTGSYYGYTF.

The chain joins TRBV4-2 to TRBJ2-7; 10 bases match TRBD1. The germline V gene encodes CDR1 LGHNA and CDR2 YNFKEQ. The CDR3 loop spans 15 amino acids. Unmatched junction bases numbered 5, after V lost 1 base and J lost 5 bases. The CDR3, as DNA: TGTGCCAGCAGCCAAGGGGGACAGGGGACCCACGAGCAGTACTTC. This gives the protein CASSQGGQGTHEQYF.

This clonotype was counted ten times or more. This rearrangement joins TRBV11-3 to TRBJ1-3; a weak D match, TRBD1 (6 bases). Germline-derived CDR1 and CDR2 are SGHNT and YENEEA. The V gene lost 10 bases and the J gene lost 3 bases, with 16 bases spanning the gap. This CDR3 is 14 amino acids long. The CDR3 nucleotides read TGTGCCACTCACAGGGAATCGGTTGGAAACACCATATATTTT. Its protein is CATHRESVGNTIYF. Together with reference TRBV11-3 and TRBJ1-3, the CDR3 gives the full variable domain: EAGVVQSPRYKIIEKKQPVAFWCNPISGHNTLYWYLQNLGQGPELLIRYENEEAVDDSQLPKDRFSAERLKGVDSTLKIQPAELGDSAVYLCATHRESVGNTIYFGEGSWLTVV.

This clonotype was seen at least ten times. The J gene is TRBJ2-2, the V gene TRBV6-2 or TRBV6-3; tentative D call: TRBD2 (5 bases). Germline loops: CDR1 MNHEY, CDR2 SVGEGT. V was cut by 2 bases and J by 5 bases, with 6 bases left in between. The CDR3 extends over 13 amino acids. The CDR3 DNA reads TGTGCCAGCAGTTACCGGGAAACCGGGGAGCTGTTTTTT. It encodes CASSYRETGELFF.